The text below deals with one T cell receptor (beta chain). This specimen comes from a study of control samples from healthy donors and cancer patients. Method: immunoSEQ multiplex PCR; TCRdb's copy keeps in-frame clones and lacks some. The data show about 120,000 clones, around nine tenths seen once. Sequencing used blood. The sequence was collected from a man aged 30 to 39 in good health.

The chain's CDR3 is CASSLGQGSEKLFF. CDR3 sequence (DNA): TGTGCCAGCAGCTTGGGGCAGGGAAGCGAAAAACTGTTTTTT. This rearrangement joins TRBV5-6 to TRBJ1-4; D might be TRBD1 (5 bases). The germline CDR1 and CDR2 sequences are SGHDT and YYEEEE. This CDR3 has 14 residues. The germline V and J ends were trimmed by 0 bases and 8 bases, with 11 bases remaining between them. Complete variable domain (other parts from reference TRBV5-6 and TRBJ1-4): DAGVTQSPTHLIKTRGQQVTLRCSPKSGHDTVSWYQQALGQGPQFIFQYYEEEERQRGNFPDRFSGHQFPNYSSELNVNALLLGDSALYLCASSLGQGSEKLFFGSGTQLSVL.